This paragraph covers one T cell receptor beta chain sequence. Its specificity is not known. The sample originates from a study of response to subunit inactivated influenza vaccine. Study-level points and caveats: Researchers suggested that each seasonal influenza vaccination recruits few new T cells.

TCRdb used MiXCR to reprocess the RT-PCR reads, holding one entry per CDR3 protein. The sample has roughly 700,000 distinct CDR3 sequences, roughly 14% seen once. V lost 4 bases and J 0 bases, leaving 13 bases between the germline ends. CDR1 is SNHLY, CDR2 FYNNEI, per germline. CDR3 size: 17 residues. The V call is TRBV2, the J call TRBJ2-6; D gene ambiguous. The receptor was isolated from a man aged 50 to 60 who received an inactivated influenza vaccine. The sample here was PBMCs from blood, taken approximately 15 days before vaccination. As DNA, the CDR3 is TGTGCCAGCAGTGCTGGAAGGCAGAACTCTGGGGCCAACGTCCTGACTTTC. Protein product: CASSAGRQNSGANVLTF.